This T cell receptor (beta chain) was observed in a study of response to subunit inactivated influenza vaccine. TCRdb ran MiXCR on the RT-PCR reads and lists one entry per CDR3 protein. Of just under 550,000 distinct CDR3 sequences listed, roughly a quarter are singletons. This CDR3 has 14 amino acids. The V and J ends lost 4 bases and 9 bases respectively, with 18 bases between them. Germline CDR1 is LNHDA and CDR2 is SQIVND (reference sequence). These data were also filed under a second study, of T cells expressing NK-cell markers. That work adds: cDNA encoding TCR beta was synthesized via 5'RACE template switching incorporating UMIs. Sorted CD3+CD56+NKG2C+, CD3+CD56+NKG2C- and CD3+CD56-NKG2C+ T cells provided the TCR beta repertoires. The eight sequenced donors comprised seven who were HCMV-seropositive and one who was seronegative.

This rearrangement joins TRBV19 to TRBJ1-1; tentatively, D is TRBD1 (5 bases). The sequencing used CD4+ T cells sorted from PBMCs, collected 12 days after vaccination. This clonotype was obtained from a man aged 50 to 60 who received an inactivated influenza vaccine. In nucleotides, the CDR3 is TGTGCCAGTAGTACCCCCGGGACGGAAAAAAAAGCTTTCTTT. Protein product: CASSTPGTEKKAFF.